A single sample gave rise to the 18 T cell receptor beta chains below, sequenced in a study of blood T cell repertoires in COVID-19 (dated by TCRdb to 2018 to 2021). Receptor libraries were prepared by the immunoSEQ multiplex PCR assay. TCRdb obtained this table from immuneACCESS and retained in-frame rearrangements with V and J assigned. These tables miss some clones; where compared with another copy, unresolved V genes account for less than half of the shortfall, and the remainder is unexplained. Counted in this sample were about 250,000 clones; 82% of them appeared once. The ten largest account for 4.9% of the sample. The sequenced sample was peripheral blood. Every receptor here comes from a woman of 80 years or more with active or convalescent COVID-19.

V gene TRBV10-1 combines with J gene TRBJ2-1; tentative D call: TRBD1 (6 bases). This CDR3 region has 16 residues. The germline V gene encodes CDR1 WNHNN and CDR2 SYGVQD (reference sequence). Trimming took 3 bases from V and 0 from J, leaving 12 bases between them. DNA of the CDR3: TGCGCCAGCAGTGAAAGCAGGGGAAGCTCCTACAATGAGCAGTTCTTC. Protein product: CASSESRGSSYNEQFF.

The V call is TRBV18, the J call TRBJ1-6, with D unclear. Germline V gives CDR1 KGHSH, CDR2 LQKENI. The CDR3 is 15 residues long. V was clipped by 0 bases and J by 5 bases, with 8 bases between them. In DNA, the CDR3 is TGTGCCAGCTCACCACCGGGGAGAGATAATTCACCCCTCCACTTT. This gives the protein CASSPPGRDNSPLHF.

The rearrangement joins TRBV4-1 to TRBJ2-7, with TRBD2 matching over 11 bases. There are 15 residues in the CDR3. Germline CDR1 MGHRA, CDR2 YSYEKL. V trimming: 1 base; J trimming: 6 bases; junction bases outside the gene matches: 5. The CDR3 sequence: CASSQVLAGVLEQYF. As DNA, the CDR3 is TGCGCCAGCAGCCAAGTACTAGCGGGAGTCCTCGAGCAGTACTTC.

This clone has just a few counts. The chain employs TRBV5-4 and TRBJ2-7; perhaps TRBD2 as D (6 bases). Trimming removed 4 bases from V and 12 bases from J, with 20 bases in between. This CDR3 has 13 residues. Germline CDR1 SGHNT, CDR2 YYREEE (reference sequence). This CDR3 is CASSGVEGLGLYF. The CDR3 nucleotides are TGTGCCAGCAGCGGGGTGGAGGGGCTAGGTCTGTACTTC.

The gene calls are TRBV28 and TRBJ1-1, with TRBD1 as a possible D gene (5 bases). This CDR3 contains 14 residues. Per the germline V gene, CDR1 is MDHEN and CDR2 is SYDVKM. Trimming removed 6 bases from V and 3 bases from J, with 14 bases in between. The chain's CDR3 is CASRPFNRYTEAFF. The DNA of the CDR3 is TGTGCCAGCAGGCCCTTCAACAGGTACACTGAAGCTTTCTTT.

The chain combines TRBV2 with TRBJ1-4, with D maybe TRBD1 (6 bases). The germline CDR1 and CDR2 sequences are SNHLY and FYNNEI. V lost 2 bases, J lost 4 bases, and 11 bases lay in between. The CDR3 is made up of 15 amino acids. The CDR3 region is CASSEQGIYNEKLFF. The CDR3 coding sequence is TGTGCCAGCAGTGAACAGGGGATCTATAATGAAAAACTGTTTTTT.

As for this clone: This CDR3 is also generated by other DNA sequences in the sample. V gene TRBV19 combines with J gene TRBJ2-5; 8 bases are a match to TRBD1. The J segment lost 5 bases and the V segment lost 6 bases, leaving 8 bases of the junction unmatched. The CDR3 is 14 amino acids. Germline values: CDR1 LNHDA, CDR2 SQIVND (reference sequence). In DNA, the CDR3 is TGTGCCAGTAGCCCCCGGACAGGGTACGAGACCCAGTACTTC. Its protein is CASSPRTGYETQYF.

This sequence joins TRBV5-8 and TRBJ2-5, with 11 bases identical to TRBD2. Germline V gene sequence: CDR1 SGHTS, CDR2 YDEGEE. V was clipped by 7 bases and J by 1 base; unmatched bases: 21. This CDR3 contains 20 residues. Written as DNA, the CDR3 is TGTGCCAGCCCCGTATTGGGGCCGGGACTAGCGGATCCTGTCCAAGAGACCCAGTACTTC. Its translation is CASPVLGPGLADPVQETQYF.

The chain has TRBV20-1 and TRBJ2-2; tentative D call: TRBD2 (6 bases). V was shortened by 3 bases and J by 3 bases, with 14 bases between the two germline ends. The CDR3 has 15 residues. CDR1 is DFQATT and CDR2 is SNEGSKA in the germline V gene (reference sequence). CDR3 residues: CSASGAGTYTGELFF. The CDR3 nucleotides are TGCAGTGCTAGTGGCGCGGGGACTTACACCGGGGAGCTGTTTTTT.

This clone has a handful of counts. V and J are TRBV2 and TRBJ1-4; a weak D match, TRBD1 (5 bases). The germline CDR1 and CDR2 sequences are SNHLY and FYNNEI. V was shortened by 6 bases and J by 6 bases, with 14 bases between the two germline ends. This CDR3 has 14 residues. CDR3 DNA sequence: TGTGCCAGCAGGAAAGACGGGGGGGATGAAAAACTGTTTTTT. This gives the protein CASRKDGGDEKLFF.

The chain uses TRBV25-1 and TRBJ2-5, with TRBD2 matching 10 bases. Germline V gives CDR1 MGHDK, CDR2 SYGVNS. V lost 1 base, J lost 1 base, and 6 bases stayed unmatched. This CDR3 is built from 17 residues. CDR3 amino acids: CASSEFVLAGSQETQYF. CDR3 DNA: TGTGCCAGCAGTGAATTCGTACTAGCGGGAAGCCAAGAGACCCAGTACTTC. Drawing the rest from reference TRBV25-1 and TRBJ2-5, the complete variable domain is EADIYQTPRYLVIGTGKKITLECSQTMGHDKMYWYQQDPGMELHLIHYSYGVNSTEKGDLSSESTVSRIRTEHFPLTLESARPSHTSQYLCASSEFVLAGSQETQYFGPGTRLLVL.

CDR3 residues: CASSTGQLYNEQFF. The CDR3 nucleotides are TGCGCCAGCAGCACGGGACAGCTATACAATGAGCAGTTCTTC. This chain connects TRBV5-1 to TRBJ2-1, with TRBD1 matching 7 bases. Germline V CDR1 and CDR2: SGHRS, YFSETQ. This CDR3 is 14 amino acids long. V shed 4 bases, J shed 4 bases, and the junction held 5 bases outside the gene matches.

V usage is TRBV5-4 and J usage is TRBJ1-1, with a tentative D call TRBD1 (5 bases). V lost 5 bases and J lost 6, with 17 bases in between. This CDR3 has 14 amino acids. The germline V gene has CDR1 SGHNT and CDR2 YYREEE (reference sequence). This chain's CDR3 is CASSHKRREAEAFF. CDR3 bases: TGTGCCAGCAGTCACAAACGCAGGGAGGCTGAAGCTTTCTTT.

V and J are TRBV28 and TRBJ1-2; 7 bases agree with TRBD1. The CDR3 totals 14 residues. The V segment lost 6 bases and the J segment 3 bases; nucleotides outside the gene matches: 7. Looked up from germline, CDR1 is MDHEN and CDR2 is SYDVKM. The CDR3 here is CASRPGQLYYGYTF. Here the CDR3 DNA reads TGTGCCAGCAGGCCGGGACAGTTATACTATGGCTACACCTTC.

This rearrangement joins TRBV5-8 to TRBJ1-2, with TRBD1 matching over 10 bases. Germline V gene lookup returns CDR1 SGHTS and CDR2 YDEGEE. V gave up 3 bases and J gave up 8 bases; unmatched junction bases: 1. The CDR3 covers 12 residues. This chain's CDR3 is CASSWDRGGYTF. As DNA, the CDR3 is TGTGCCAGCAGCTGGGACAGGGGCGGCTACACCTTC.

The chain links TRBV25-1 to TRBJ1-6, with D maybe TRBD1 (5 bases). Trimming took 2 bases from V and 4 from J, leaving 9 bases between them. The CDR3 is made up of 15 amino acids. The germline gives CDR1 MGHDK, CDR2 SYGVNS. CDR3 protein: CASSEGAGYNSPLHF. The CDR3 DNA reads TGTGCCAGCAGTGAAGGGGCAGGATATAATTCACCCCTCCACTTT.

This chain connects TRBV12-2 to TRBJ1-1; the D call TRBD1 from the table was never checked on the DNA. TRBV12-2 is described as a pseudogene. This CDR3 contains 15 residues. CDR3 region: CASRRGSSDRLEAFF. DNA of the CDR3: TGTGCAAGTCGCCGTGGTAGTTCCGACAGACTTGAAGCTTTCTTT.

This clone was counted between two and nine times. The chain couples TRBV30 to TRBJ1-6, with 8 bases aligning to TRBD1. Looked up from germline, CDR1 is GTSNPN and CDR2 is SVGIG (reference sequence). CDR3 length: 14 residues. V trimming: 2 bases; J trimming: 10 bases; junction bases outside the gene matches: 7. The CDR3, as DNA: TGTGCCTGGAGTCGAAGACAGGGGAACTCACCCCTCCACTTT. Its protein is CAWSRRQGNSPLHF.